The 22 T cell receptor beta chains below come from one sample, sequenced in a study of T cell responses to AZD1222 COVID-19 vaccine. The data were produced by immunoSEQ multiplex PCR, yet TCRdb's version contains in-frame clones alone and is incomplete. The table has under 95,000 clones, roughly 90% seen once. Here the sequenced sample was peripheral blood, taken 28 days after the second AZD1222 dose. Receptors originate from an adult who received the AZD1222 COVID-19 vaccine.

The genes are TRBV14 and TRBJ2-3; 8 nucleotides match TRBD2. With V trimmed by 4 bases and J by 7 bases, 4 bases remained unmatched. CDR1 is SGHDN, CDR2 FVKESK, per germline. The CDR3 runs to 13 residues. The CDR3 loop reads CASSPSGGNTQYF. The CDR3 DNA sequence: TGTGCCAGCAGCCCCAGCGGGGGAAATACGCAGTATTTT.

The chain carries TRBV28 and TRBJ2-1, with 8 bases fitting TRBD2. The CDR3 extends over 15 amino acids. The J segment lost 10 bases and the V segment lost 5 bases, leaving 13 bases of the junction unmatched. Germline CDR1 reads MDHEN; CDR2 reads SYDVKM. The CDR3 bases are TGTGCCAGCAGTACTAGCGGCTGGTCTACGGGAGAGCAGTTCTTC. Encoded protein: CASSTSGWSTGEQFF.

The chain uses TRBV19 and TRBJ2-5; TRBD1 aligns across 7 bases. Germline V lookup: CDR1 LNHDA, CDR2 SQIVND (reference sequence). The CDR3 length is 14 residues. V shed 5 bases and J 2 bases; nucleotides not matched to a gene: 5. The CDR3 sequence is CASSSGQAQETQYF. DNA of the CDR3: TGTGCCAGTAGTTCAGGACAGGCACAAGAGACCCAGTACTTC.

The CDR3 region is CASSSGPASQYF. In DNA form, the CDR3 reads TGTGCCAGTAGTTCTGGTCCCGCGTCGCAGTATTTT. The chain employs TRBV19 and TRBJ2-3; D is ambiguous. Trimming removed 5 bases at V and 10 bases at J, with 13 bases between. The CDR3 extends over 12 amino acids. CDR1 and CDR2 from the germline V gene are LNHDA and SQIVND (reference sequence). Looking up the rest from reference TRBV19 and TRBJ2-3 gives the full variable domain: DGGITQSPKYLFRKEGQNVTLSCEQNLNHDAMYWYRQDPGQGLRLIYYSQIVNDFQKGDIAEGYSVSREKKESFPLTVTSAQKNPTAFYLCASSSGPASQYFGPGTRLTVL.

The chain combines TRBV9 with TRBJ2-1; no clear D. There are 14 residues in the CDR3. The ends were cut back, 3 bases at V and 7 bases at J, with 14 bases in the middle. Germline CDR1 and CDR2: SGDLS and YYNGEE. Written as DNA, the CDR3 is TGTGCCAGCAGCGCCCGGACGGATTTAAATGAGCAGTTCTTC. Translating gives CASSARTDLNEQFF.

The rearrangement joins TRBV7-8 to TRBJ2-2; D could derive from TRBD1 or TRBD2 (5 bases each). Trimming removed 3 bases at V and 0 bases at J, with 17 bases between. Germline V gene lookup returns CDR1 SGHVS and CDR2 FQNEAQ. This CDR3 is 18 amino acids long. The DNA for the CDR3 is TGTGCCAGCAGCTTCCCTGGGATCGGGGCAACGAACACCGGGGAGCTGTTTTTT. Translated: CASSFPGIGATNTGELFF.

The sample holds one count of this clone. The chain has TRBV5-1 and TRBJ1-6, with 8 positions matching TRBD1. Per the germline V gene, CDR1 is SGHRS and CDR2 is YFSETQ. V lost 4 bases and J lost 4; bases outside the gene matches: 4. The CDR3 spans 15 residues. The CDR3 loop reads CASSPGQAYNSPLHF. The CDR3, as DNA: TGCGCCAGCAGCCCGGGACAGGCGTATAATTCACCCCTCCACTTT.

The chain joins TRBV28 to TRBJ1-1, with 7 nucleotides matching TRBD1. The J segment lost 1 base and the V segment lost 6 bases, leaving 2 bases of the junction unmatched. CDR1 is MDHEN, CDR2 SYDVKM, per germline. This CDR3 spans 13 amino acids. The CDR3 loop reads CASRRTGNTEAFF. DNA of the CDR3: TGTGCCAGCAGGCGGACAGGGAACACTGAAGCTTTCTTT.

This clone was detected only a few times. The J gene is TRBJ2-7, the V gene TRBV19; weak D call: TRBD1 (5 bases). Germline CDR1 reads LNHDA; CDR2 reads SQIVND (reference sequence). The CDR3 is made up of 15 amino acids. Trimming cost V 3 bases and J 2 bases, with 14 bases left between them. The CDR3 DNA reads as TGTGCCAGTAGTATCAAAGGGGTACCTCCCTACGAGCAGTACTTC. This translates into CASSIKGVPPYEQYF.

The chain recombines TRBV3-1 (or the pseudogene TRBV3-2) with TRBJ1-6; D ambiguous. The CDR3 is 15 residues long. Germline V gene data show CDR1 as LGHDT and CDR2 as YNNKEL (reference sequence). Trimming left V 3 bases short and J 6 bases short, with 12 bases between. The DNA of the CDR3 is TGTGCCAGCAGCCAGCCTGGATTAATTAATTCACCCCTCCACTTT. This translates into CASSQPGLINSPLHF.

This sequence joins TRBV7-9 and TRBJ1-1; D is ambiguous. Germline assignment: CDR1 SEHNR and CDR2 FQNEAQ (reference sequence). CDR3 length equals 10 residues. Trimming shortened V by 7 bases and J by 11 bases, and 11 bases separated the two germline ends. CDR3 protein: CASTPRMAFF. DNA for the CDR3: TGTGCCAGCACCCCCCGGATGGCTTTCTTT.

CDR3 sequence: CASSLEGRGNQPQHF. CDR3 coding DNA: TGTGCCAGCAGCTTAGAAGGTCGGGGGAATCAGCCCCAGCATTTT. This rearrangement joins TRBV7-8 to TRBJ1-5; tentative D call: TRBD1 (5 bases). The CDR3 is 15 amino acids. The V gene's germline CDR1 is SGHVS and CDR2 FQNEAQ. Trimming shortened V by 1 base and J by 4 bases, and 11 bases separated the two germline ends.

The chain has TRBV27 and TRBJ1-2; 10 nucleotides align to TRBD1. Germline V lookup: CDR1 MNHEY, CDR2 SMNVEV (reference sequence). Losses at the gene ends were 9 bases for V and 0 bases for J; bases not matched to a gene: 1. This CDR3 region has 13 residues. CDR3 residues: CASGTGANYGYTF. The CDR3 DNA follows: TGTGCCAGTGGGACAGGGGCTAACTATGGCTACACCTTC.

The rearrangement uses TRBV11-2 and TRBJ1-2; possibly TRBD1 for D (6 bases). Germline V lookup: CDR1 SGHAT, CDR2 FQNNGV. The germline V and J ends were trimmed by 4 bases and 4 bases, with 19 bases remaining between them. The CDR3 has 16 residues. The CDR3 coding sequence is TGTGCCAGCAGCTCGAGACTGATCAGGGGAATCTATGGCTACACCTTC. This gives the protein CASSSRLIRGIYGYTF.

The chain combines TRBV3-1 (or the pseudogene TRBV3-2) with TRBJ2-5; 10 bases are shared with TRBD1. Looked up from germline, CDR1 is LGHDT and CDR2 is YNNKEL (reference sequence). The CDR3 has 17 residues. J gave up 2 bases and V 0 bases, and 6 bases lay outside the gene matches. DNA of the CDR3: TGTGCCAGCAGCCAAGATCCCGGGACAGGGGATCAAGAGACCCAGTACTTC. Translated, it gives CASSQDPGTGDQETQYF.

This chain joins TRBV30 and TRBJ1-6; TRBD1 agrees at 10 bases. Trimming cost V 5 bases and J 9 bases; bases outside gene matches: 7. The CDR3 totals 14 residues. The germline V gene encodes CDR1 GTSNPN and CDR2 SVGIG (reference sequence). The CDR3: CAWAAGTGVSPLHF. CDR3 DNA: TGTGCCTGGGCTGCCGGGACAGGGGTTTCACCCCTCCACTTT. Drawing the rest from reference TRBV30 and TRBJ1-6, the complete variable domain is SQTIHQWPATLVQPVGSPLSLECTVEGTSNPNLYWYRQAAGRGLQLLFYSVGIGQISSEVPQNLSASRPQDRQFILSSKKLLLSDSGFYLCAWAAGTGVSPLHFGNGTRLTVT.

The chain uses TRBV19 and TRBJ2-2; 13 nucleotides line up with TRBD2. The junction had 9 bases not matched to a gene; V was cut back by 4 bases and J by 7 bases. The CDR3 covers 17 residues. Germline assignment: CDR1 LNHDA and CDR2 SQIVND (reference sequence). Here the CDR3 DNA reads TGTGCCAGTAGTAAGAGCCTACTAGCGGGGGGGCTCGGGGAGCTGTTTTTT. Translating gives CASSKSLLAGGLGELFF.

This chain uses TRBV28 with TRBJ1-5; no clear D. There are 13 residues in the CDR3. Per the germline V gene, CDR1 is MDHEN and CDR2 is SYDVKM. The V end lost 5 bases, the J end lost 6 bases, and 11 bases lay between the germline ends. CDR3 sequence (DNA): TGTGCCAGCAGTCCCCTCGAGGCTCAGCCCCAGCATTTT. Protein: CASSPLEAQPQHF. Supplemented by reference TRBV28 and TRBJ1-5, the full variable domain reads DVKVTQSSRYLVKRTGEKVFLECVQDMDHENMFWYRQDPGLGLRLIYFSYDVKMKEKGDIPEGYSVSREKKERFSLILESASTNQTSMYLCASSPLEAQPQHFGDGTRLSIL.

This chain uses TRBV3-1 (or the pseudogene TRBV3-2) with TRBJ1-3, with 9 bases lining up with TRBD1. Germline V gene sequence: CDR1 LGHDT, CDR2 YNNKEL (reference sequence). This CDR3 has 17 amino acids. V was pared by 4 bases and J by 3 bases, with 10 bases of the junction left unmatched. Written as DNA, the CDR3 is TGTGCCAGCAGCCCCAAACACCGGGACAGGGTTGGAAACACCATATATTTT. It codes for CASSPKHRDRVGNTIYF.

The chain combines TRBV5-1 with TRBJ2-5, with no clear D. The CDR3 is 16 amino acids. Germline loops: CDR1 SGHRS, CDR2 YFSETQ. V was cut by 0 bases and J by 1 base, with 13 bases left in between. CDR3 residues: CASSLGAGNLQETQYF. The CDR3 DNA follows: TGCGCCAGCAGCTTGGGGGCAGGCAACCTCCAAGAGACCCAGTACTTC.

The V gene is TRBV28, the J gene TRBJ1-2; 9 bases agree with TRBD1. With V trimmed by 6 bases and J by 0 bases, 11 bases remained unmatched. Germline V gives CDR1 MDHEN, CDR2 SYDVKM. There are 17 residues in the CDR3. In nucleotides, the CDR3 is TGTGCCAGCAGCCTTTCCCGACAGGGGGAAGCTAACTATGGCTACACCTTC. Translation gives CASSLSRQGEANYGYTF.

The rearrangement joins TRBV12-3 or TRBV12-4 to TRBJ1-1; tentative D call: TRBD1 (6 bases). V lost 6 bases and J 6 bases, leaving 14 bases between the germline ends. This CDR3 has 13 amino acids. The CDR3 is CASRNRELAEAFF. Written as DNA, the CDR3 is TGTGCCAGCAGAAACAGGGAGCTAGCTGAAGCTTTCTTT.